This T cell receptor (beta chain) was obtained from a study of T-cell reconstitution after alpha-beta-depleted transplantation in children. Trimming removed 2 bases at V and 4 bases at J, with 14 bases between. CDR3 length equals 14 residues. Germline values: CDR1 SQVTM, CDR2 ANQGSEA. Molecular barcoding with unique molecular identifiers was used for the TCRbeta library. TCRdb passed the PCR reads through MiXCR, listing each CDR3 protein once. The table lists some 200,000 distinct CDR3 sequences, about 8.2% of them singletons. This sequence was found in a male patient between 2 and 10 years old who had a stem cell transplant for acute myeloid leukemia, so the T cells may come from the graft donor. The gene calls are TRBV29-1 and TRBJ1-1, with D hard to call. Source: PBMCs, mostly from graft donor cells, taken 360 days after TCRalphabeta/CD19-depleted stem cell transplant. The CDR3 DNA is TGCAGCGTTGAATCGGGTTGGGAGGGCACTGAAGCTTTCTTT. Its translation is CSVESGWEGTEAFF.